This T cell receptor beta chain is from a study of T cell clonotyping in hematopoietic cell transplantation. Produced via immunoSEQ multiplex PCR; TCRdb's table is partial and in-frame only. The sample includes some 45,000 clones, about four fifths seen only once; the top ten take approximately 4.9%. The CDR3 totals 13 residues. In germline, CDR1 is MNHEY, CDR2 SMNVEV (reference sequence). The ends were cut back, 2 bases at V and 4 bases at J, with 6 bases in the middle. Time point indicated: recipient sample about 28 days before transplant, after cytoreduction. The sample here was peripheral blood mononuclear cells, taken before stem cell transplant. The rearrangement joins TRBV27 to TRBJ1-3; D uncertain. The receptor's source is a man aged 60 to 69 with myelodysplastic syndrome. Some clones in this sample may be carry-over from other donors' samples. CDR3 bases: TGTGCCAGCAGTTTAAGAAGGGGAAACACCATATATTTT. Amino acids: CASSLRRGNTIYF.